This paragraph covers one TCR beta chain sequence. Its antigen is unknown. This sample is part of a study of T cells after yellow fever vaccination. General study points: Relatively few clonotypes were ones that appeared in both CD4 and CD8 compartments.

The CDR3 is 15 residues long. CDR1 SGHAT and CDR2 FQNNGV come from the germline V gene. J gave up 3 bases and V 3 bases, and 6 bases lay outside the gene matches. TCRdb re-called the 5' RACE reads with MiXCR, one entry per CDR3 protein. Here the sample spans almost 600,000 distinct CDR3 sequences, about 14% being singletons. This material consisted of PBMCs, taken on the day of the yellow fever booster vaccination. The sequence was collected from a man under 40 who received the YFV17D yellow fever vaccine. The J gene is TRBJ2-7, the V gene TRBV11-2; 9 nucleotides line up with TRBD2. The CDR3 region has the DNA TGTGCCAGCAGCTTCTACGCTAGCGGGAACTACGAGCAGTACTTC. It encodes CASSFYASGNYEQYF.